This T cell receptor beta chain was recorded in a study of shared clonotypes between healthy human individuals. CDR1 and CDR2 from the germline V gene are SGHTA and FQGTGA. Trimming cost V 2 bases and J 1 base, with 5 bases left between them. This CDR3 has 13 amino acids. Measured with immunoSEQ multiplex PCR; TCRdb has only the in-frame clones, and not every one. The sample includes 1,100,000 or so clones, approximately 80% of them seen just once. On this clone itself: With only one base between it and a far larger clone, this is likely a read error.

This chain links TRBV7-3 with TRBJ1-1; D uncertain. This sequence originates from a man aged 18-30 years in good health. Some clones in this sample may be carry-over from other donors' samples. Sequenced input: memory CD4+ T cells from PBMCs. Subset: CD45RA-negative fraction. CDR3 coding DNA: TGTGCCAGCAGCTTAGTGGAGAACACTGAAGCTTTCTTT. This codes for CASSLVENTEAFF.